The following is a TCR beta chain sequence with its context. This clonotype appeared once. No antigen is known for it. Qualities for individual bases were not recorded, and no much larger clone is one base off. A solitary read yields weak support. Two rounds of multiplex PCR were performed to amplify the TCR beta CDR3 region from genomic DNA. The first PCR round used primers specific to each TRBV and TRBJ gene, with sequences filed in Chinese patent CN105087789A. The second PCR round used universal primers. The Roche High Pure PCR Template Preparation Kit was used to extract genomic DNA from the frozen PBMCs. The libraries underwent paired-end sequencing with 151 bp reads on an Illumina HiSeq 3000. Under the source paper's analysis protocol: CutAdapt was used to discard raw reads that did not contain the multiplex PCR primer sequences. PEAR was used to merge high-quality paired reads into contigs. TRB V, D and J gene segments were assigned to each contig with MiXCR by alignment to reference sequences. CDR3 sequences were clustered by base quality and sequence similarity to remove sequencing errors. Diversity was measured as Shannon entropy normalized by the natural log of productive TCR sequence number. One minus Shannon entropy divided by the natural log of the number of unique clonotypes was used as the definition of clonality. The Youden index of ROC curves was used to select progression-free survival cut-offs for repertoire metrics, and analyses were performed in R 3.5.3. TCRdb reran the public reads through fastp at Q25 and MiXCR, keeping productive beta chains. Every distinct CDR3 protein forms one entry, paired with its most common genes and DNA. These V and J calls rely on TCRdb rather than the paper's analysis. The sample table lists 20,000 or so distinct CDR3 sequences, more than 40% of them with a count of one. The leading ten clones occupy approximately 33% of the sample.

A history of other malignancies or of prior chemotherapy or radiotherapy was absent in all patients, and node-negative disease was shown on CT and PET/CT in all patients. About 6 milliliters of peripheral venous blood were drawn into EDTA tubes at each of two time points. PBMCs were isolated by Ficoll-Paque Plus density-gradient centrifugation. Samples were stored at -80°C immediately after collection until analysis. The sample is drawn from a study of prognosis after radiotherapy for stage I lung cancer (dated by TCRdb to the early 2020s). Background for the entire study: Around 20 stage I NSCLC patients were enrolled in Nanjing, China, between 2018 and early 2019. A total of roughly 38 blood samples from around 19 patients were sequenced, with one sample obtained before and one obtained after SBRT for each patient. Every patient was deemed medically inoperable, 12 to 13 because of comorbidities and several because they refused surgery. No patient received concurrent therapy alongside SBRT. This study profiled peripheral blood TCR beta repertoires from stage I NSCLC patients before and after stereotactic body radiotherapy and linked the repertoires to distant failure. Newly diagnosed primary stage I lung tumors were present in about 15 patients, and oligometastatic NSCLC after surgical resection of the primary tumor was present in five patients. The cohort comprised fewer than 15 men and more than 5 women with a median age of almost 75 years, ranging from about 53 to 85 years. SBRT was delivered in 3 to 5 fractions with a biologically effective dose of at least 100 Gy, and image-guided IMRT or VMAT was used for delivery. After SBRT, distant metastases developed in about 20% of the 19 patients at a median of approximately 7 months, while the remaining 15 patients had no significant progression. On tumor histology, roughly 12 patients had adenocarcinoma and more than 5 had squamous cell carcinoma.

Points the paper makes about the study in general: No adjustment for multiple comparisons was applied to any of the reported P values. Whether the expanded TCR clones were tumor-specific was not determined. Post-SBRT Shannon entropy and its change from baseline were lower in patients who developed distant metastases; baseline Shannon entropy was not associated with metastases. Limitations of the study included a small cohort and short follow-up, and the study findings need independent validation. A decrease in unique TCR clone counts was observed after SBRT (median approximately 9,800 before versus more than 6,000 after; Wilcoxon paired P=0.011). Differences in TRBV and TRBJ usage frequencies by metastasis status were reportedly observed in two V genes at baseline and in nine V and two J genes after SBRT.

The sequencing here drew on PBMCs, taken before or after stereotactic body radiation therapy (not recorded which). This sequence was found in a donor over 45 with non-small cell lung cancer.

The DNA is TGTGCCAGCAGCCCCCTTAGCTGGAGTACGTACGAGCAGTACTTC. This is translated as CASSPLSWSTYEQYF. The receptor chain draws on TRBV6-2 or TRBV6-3 and TRBJ2-7, with an unclear D gene assignment. Its CDR3 holds 15 amino acids, cysteine through phenylalanine. The only DNA kept is the CDR3, 45 bases in frame from the first base. The germline ends are 19 bases apart after V is trimmed by 6 bases and J by 4 bases. Based on the germline V gene, the CDR1 and CDR2 sequences are MNHEY and SVGEGT.